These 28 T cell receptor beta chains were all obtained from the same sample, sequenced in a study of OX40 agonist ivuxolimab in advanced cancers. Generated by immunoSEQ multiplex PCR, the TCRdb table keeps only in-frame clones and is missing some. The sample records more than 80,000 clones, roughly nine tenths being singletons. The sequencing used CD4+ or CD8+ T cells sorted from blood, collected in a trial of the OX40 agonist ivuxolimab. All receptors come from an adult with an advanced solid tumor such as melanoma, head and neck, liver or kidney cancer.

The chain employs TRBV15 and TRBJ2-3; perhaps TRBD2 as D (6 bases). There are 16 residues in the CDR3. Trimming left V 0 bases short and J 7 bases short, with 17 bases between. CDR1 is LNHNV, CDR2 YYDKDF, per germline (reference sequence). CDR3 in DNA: TGTGCCACCAGCAGAGATTCAGTTGGGGCGGGGAATACGCAGTATTTT. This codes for CATSRDSVGAGNTQYF.

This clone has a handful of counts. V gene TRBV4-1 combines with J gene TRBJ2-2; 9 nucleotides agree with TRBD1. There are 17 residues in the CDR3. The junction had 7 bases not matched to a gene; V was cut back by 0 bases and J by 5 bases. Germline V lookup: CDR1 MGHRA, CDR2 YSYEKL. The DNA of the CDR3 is TGCGCCAGCAGCCAAGAGTTATTGACAGGGGGAACCGGGGAGCTGTTTTTT. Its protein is CASSQELLTGGTGELFF.

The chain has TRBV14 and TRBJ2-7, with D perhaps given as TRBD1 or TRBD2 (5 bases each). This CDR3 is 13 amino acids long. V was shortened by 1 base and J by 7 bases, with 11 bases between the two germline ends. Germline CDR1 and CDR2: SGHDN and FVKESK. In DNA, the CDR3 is TGTGCCAGCAGCCAAGGAGGGGTAGGGGAGCAGTACTTC. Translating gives CASSQGGVGEQYF.

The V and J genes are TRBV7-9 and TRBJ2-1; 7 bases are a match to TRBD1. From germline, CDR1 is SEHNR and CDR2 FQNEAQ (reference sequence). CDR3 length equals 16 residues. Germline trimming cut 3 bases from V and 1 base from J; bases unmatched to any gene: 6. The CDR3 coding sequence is TGTGCCAGCAGCTTCCAGGGGGTGGGTTCCTACAATGAGCAGTTCTTC. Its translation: CASSFQGVGSYNEQFF.

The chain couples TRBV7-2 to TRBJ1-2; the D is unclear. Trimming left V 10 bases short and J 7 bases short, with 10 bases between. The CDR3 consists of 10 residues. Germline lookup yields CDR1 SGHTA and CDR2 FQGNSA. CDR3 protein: CAIRSRGYTF. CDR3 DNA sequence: TGTGCCATCCGATCCCGTGGCTACACCTTC. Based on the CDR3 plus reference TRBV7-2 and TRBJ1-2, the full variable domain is GAGVSQSPSNKVTEKGKDVELRCDPISGHTALYWYRQSLGQGLEFLIYFQGNSAPDKSGLPSDRFSAERTGGSVSTLTIQRTQQEDSAVYLCAIRSRGYTFGSGTRLTVV.

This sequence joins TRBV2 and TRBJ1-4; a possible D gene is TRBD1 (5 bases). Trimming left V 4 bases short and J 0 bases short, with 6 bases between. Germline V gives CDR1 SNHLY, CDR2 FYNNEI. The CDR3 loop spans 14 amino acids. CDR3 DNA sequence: TGTGCCAGCAGTGGGGGCACAACTAATGAAAAACTGTTTTTT. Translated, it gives CASSGGTTNEKLFF.

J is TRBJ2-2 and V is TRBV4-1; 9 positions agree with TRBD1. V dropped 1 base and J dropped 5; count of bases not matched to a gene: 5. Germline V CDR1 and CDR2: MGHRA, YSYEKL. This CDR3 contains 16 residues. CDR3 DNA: TGCGCCAGCAGCCAAGGGAACAGGGGGCAAACCGGGGAGCTGTTTTTT. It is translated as CASSQGNRGQTGELFF.

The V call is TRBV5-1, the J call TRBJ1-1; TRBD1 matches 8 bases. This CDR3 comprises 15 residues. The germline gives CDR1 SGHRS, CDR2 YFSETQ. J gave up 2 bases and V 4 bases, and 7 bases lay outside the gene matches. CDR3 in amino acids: CASSEPGGPNTEAFF. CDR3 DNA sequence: TGCGCCAGCAGCGAACCAGGGGGCCCTAACACTGAAGCTTTCTTT.

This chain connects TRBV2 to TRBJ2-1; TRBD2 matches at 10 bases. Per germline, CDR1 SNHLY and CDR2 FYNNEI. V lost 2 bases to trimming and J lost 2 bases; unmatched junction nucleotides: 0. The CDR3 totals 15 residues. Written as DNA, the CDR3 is TGTGCCAGCAGTGAACTAGCGGGAGCCTACAATGAGCAGTTCTTC. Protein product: CASSELAGAYNEQFF.

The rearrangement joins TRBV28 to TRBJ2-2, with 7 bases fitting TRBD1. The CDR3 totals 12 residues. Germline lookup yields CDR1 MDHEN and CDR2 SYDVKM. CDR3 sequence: CAGQTFTGELFF. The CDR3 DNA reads TGTGCGGGACAGACTTTCACCGGGGAGCTGTTTTTT.

CDR3 region: CASSPLGGSYEQYF. CDR3 coding DNA: TGTGCCAGCAGCCCTCTCGGGGGGTCCTACGAGCAGTACTTC. The J gene is TRBJ2-7, the V gene TRBV28, with TRBD2 identical over 7 bases. Trimming removed 6 bases from V and 1 base from J; junction bases left unmatched: 6. The CDR3 totals 14 residues. Germline V gives CDR1 MDHEN, CDR2 SYDVKM. The variable domain in full, with the rest retrieved from reference TRBV28 and TRBJ2-7, is DVKVTQSSRYLVKRTGEKVFLECVQDMDHENMFWYRQDPGLGLRLIYFSYDVKMKEKGDIPEGYSVSREKKERFSLILESASTNQTSMYLCASSPLGGSYEQYFGPGTRLTVT.

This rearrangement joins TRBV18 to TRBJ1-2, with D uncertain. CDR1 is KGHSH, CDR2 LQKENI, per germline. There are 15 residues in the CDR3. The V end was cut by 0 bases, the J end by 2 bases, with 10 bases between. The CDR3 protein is CASSPPVGSNYGYTF. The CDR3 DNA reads TGTGCCAGCTCACCACCGGTTGGGTCCAACTATGGCTACACCTTC.

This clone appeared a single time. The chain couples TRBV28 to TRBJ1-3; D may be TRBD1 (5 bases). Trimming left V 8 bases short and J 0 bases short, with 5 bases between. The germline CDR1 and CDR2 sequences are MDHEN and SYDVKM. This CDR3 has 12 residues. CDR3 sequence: CASQGSGNTIYF. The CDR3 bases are TGTGCCAGCCAGGGCTCTGGAAACACCATATATTTT. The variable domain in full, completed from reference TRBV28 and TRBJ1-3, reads DVKVTQSSRYLVKRTGEKVFLECVQDMDHENMFWYRQDPGLGLRLIYFSYDVKMKEKGDIPEGYSVSREKKERFSLILESASTNQTSMYLCASQGSGNTIYFGEGSWLTVV.

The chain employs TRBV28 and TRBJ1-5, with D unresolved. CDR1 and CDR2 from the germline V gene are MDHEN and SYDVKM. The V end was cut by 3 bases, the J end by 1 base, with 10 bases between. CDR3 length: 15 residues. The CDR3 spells CASSLGGSSNQPQHF. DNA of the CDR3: TGTGCCAGCAGTTTGGGCGGCTCGAGCAATCAGCCCCAGCATTTT. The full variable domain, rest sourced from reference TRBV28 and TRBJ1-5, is DVKVTQSSRYLVKRTGEKVFLECVQDMDHENMFWYRQDPGLGLRLIYFSYDVKMKEKGDIPEGYSVSREKKERFSLILESASTNQTSMYLCASSLGGSSNQPQHFGDGTRLSIL.

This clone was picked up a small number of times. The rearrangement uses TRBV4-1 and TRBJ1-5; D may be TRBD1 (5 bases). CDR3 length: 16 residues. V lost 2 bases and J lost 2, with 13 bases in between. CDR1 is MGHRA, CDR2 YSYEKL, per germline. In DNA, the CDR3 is TGCGCCAGCAGCCAATACTCTCAGGGTGGCAATCAGCCCCAGCATTTT. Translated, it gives CASSQYSQGGNQPQHF.

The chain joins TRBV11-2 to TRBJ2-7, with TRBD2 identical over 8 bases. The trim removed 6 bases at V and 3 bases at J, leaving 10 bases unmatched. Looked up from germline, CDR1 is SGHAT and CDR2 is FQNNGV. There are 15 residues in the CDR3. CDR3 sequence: CASRAMGLVGYEQYF. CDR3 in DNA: TGTGCCAGCAGAGCTATGGGACTAGTCGGCTACGAGCAGTACTTC.

CDR3: CASSLEGPTDTQYF. The DNA for the CDR3 is TGCGCCAGCAGCTTGGAGGGGCCCACAGATACGCAGTATTTT. This chain links TRBV5-1 with TRBJ2-3; maybe TRBD1 (5 bases). This CDR3 region has 14 residues. The ends were cut back, 0 bases at V and 2 bases at J, with 7 bases in the middle. CDR1 and CDR2 from the germline V gene are SGHRS and YFSETQ.

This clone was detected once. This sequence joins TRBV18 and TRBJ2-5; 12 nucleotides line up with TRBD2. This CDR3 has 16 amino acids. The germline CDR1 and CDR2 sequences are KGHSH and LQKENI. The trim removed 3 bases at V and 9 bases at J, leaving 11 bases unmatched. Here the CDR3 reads CASSPGTGLAGSAQYF. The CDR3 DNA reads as TGTGCCAGCTCACCGGGGACTGGACTAGCGGGGAGCGCCCAGTACTTC.

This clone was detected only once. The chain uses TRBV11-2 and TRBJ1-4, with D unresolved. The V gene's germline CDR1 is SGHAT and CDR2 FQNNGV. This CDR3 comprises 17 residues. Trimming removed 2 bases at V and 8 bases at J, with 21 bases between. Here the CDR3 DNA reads TGTGCCAGCAGCTTAAGTATCAGAGGGCGTCGGCACGAAAAACTGTTTTTT. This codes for CASSLSIRGRRHEKLFF.

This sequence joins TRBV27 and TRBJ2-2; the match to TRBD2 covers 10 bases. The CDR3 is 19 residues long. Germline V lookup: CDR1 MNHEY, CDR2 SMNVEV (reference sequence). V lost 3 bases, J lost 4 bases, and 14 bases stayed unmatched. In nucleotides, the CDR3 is TGTGCCAGCAGTTTCTCTCGGGCTAGCGGGAGATTGGGCACCGGGGAGCTGTTTTTT. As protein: CASSFSRASGRLGTGELFF.

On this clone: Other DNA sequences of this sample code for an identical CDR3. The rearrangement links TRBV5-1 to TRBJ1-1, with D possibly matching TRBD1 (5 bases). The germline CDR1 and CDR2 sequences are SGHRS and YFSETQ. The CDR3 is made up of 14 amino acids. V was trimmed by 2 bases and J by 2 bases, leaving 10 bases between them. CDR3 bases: TGCGCCAGCAGCTTTACAGGCCTTAACACTGAAGCTTTCTTT. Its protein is CASSFTGLNTEAFF.

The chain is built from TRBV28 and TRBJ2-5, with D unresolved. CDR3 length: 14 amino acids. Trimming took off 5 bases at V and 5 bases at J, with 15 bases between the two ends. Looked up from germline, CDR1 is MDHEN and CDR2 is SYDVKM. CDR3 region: CASSLGPQSETQYF. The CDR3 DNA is TGTGCCAGCAGTCTCGGACCCCAGTCCGAGACCCAGTACTTC.

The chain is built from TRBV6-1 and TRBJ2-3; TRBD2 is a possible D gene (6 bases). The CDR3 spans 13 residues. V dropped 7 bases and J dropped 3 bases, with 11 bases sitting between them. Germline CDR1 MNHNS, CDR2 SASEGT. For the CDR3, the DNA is TGTGCCAGCACAAGCGGGTTAACAGATACGCAGTATTTT. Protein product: CASTSGLTDTQYF.

The CDR3 DNA follows: TGTGCCAGCAGCCAAGTGGGAGCCTCCTACGAGCAGTACTTC. Translation gives CASSQVGASYEQYF. The rearrangement uses TRBV4-2 and TRBJ2-7; weak D call: TRBD2 (5 bases). V lost 1 base to trimming and J lost 0 bases, with 7 bases between them. The CDR3 contains 14 residues. The germline gives CDR1 LGHNA, CDR2 YNFKEQ.

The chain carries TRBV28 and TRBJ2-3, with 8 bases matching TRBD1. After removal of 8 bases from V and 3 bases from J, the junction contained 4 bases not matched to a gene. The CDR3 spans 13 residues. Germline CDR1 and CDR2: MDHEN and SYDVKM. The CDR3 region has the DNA TGTGCCAGCCTCCGACAGGGGACAGATACGCAGTATTTT. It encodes CASLRQGTDTQYF.

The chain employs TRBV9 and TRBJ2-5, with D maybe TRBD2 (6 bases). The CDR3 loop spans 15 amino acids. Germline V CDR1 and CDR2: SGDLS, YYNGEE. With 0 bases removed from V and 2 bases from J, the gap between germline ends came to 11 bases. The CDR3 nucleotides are TGTGCCAGCAGCGTAGAGGGACGGGAGCAAGAGACCCAGTACTTC. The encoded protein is CASSVEGREQETQYF. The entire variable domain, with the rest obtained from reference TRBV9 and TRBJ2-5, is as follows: DSGVTQTPKHLITATGQRVTLRCSPRSGDLSVYWYQQSLDQGLQFLIQYYNGEERAKGNILERFSAQQFPDLHSELNLSSLELGDSALYFCASSVEGREQETQYFGPGTRLLVL.

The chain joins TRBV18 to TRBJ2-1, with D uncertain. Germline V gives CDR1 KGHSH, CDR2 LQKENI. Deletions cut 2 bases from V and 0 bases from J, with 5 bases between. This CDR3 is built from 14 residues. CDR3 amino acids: CASSPALSYNEQFF. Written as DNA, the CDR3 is TGTGCCAGCTCACCAGCTCTCTCCTACAATGAGCAGTTCTTC.

The CDR3 is CASTVTSGLYEQYF. CDR3 in DNA: TGTGCCAGCACCGTGACTAGCGGCCTCTACGAGCAGTACTTC. The chain couples TRBV28 to TRBJ2-7, with TRBD2 matching 9 bases. Germline V lookup: CDR1 MDHEN, CDR2 SYDVKM. The CDR3 is made up of 14 amino acids. Trimming removed 7 bases from V and 3 bases from J; junction bases left unmatched: 7.